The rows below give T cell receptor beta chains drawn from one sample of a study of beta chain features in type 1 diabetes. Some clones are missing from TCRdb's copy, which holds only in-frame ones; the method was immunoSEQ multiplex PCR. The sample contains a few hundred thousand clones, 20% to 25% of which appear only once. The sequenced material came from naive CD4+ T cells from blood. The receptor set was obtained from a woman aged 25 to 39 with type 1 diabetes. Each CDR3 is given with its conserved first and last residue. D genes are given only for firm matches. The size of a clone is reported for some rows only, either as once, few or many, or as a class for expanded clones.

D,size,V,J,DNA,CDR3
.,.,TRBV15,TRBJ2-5,TGTGCCACCAGTCTCTATCTCCGGGAGACCCAGTACTTC,CATSLYLRETQYF
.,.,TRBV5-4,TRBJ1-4,TGTGCCAGCAGCCAAAGAGGGACTAATGAAAAACTGTTTTTT,CASSQRGTNEKLFF
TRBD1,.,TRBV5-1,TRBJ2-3,TGCGCCAGCAGCTTGGGGGACAGGGGACCAGATACGCAGTATTTT,CASSLGDRGPDTQYF
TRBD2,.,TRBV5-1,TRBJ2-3,TGCGCCAGCAGCTTGGCCACCGGGGGGGATACGCAGTATTTT,CASSLATGGDTQYF
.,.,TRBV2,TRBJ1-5,TGTGCCAGCACCGTATCGGGGAGTCAGCCCCAGCATTTT,CASTVSGSQPQHF
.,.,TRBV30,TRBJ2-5,TGTGCCTGGAGCGTACAGAGAATAGAGACCCAGTACTTC,CAWSVQRIETQYF
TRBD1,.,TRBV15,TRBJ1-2,TGTGCCACCAGCAGGGCCACCGGGACAGGGGGATCCTATGGCTACACCTTC,CATSRATGTGGSYGYTF
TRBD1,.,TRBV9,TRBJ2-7,TGTGCCAGCAGCGTAGCCCGGGACAGTCCCTACTACGAGCAGTACTTC,CASSVARDSPYYEQYF
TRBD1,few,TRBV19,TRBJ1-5,TGTGCCAGTAGCGCCGACAGGGATCAGCCCCAGCATTTT,CASSADRDQPQHF
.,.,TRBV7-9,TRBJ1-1,TGTGCCAGCAGCTTAGAGTCAGGGTATGAAGCTTTCTTT,CASSLESGYEAFF